Here is one T cell receptor beta chain with its context. The antigen is not known. The CDR3 is 14 residues long. V was shortened by 4 bases and J by 0 bases, with 10 bases between the two germline ends. Germline loops: CDR1 LGHNA, CDR2 YSLEER. The data belong to a study of early T cells in non-severe SARS-CoV-2 infection. About the study: Unsorted whole-blood RNA was sequenced in bulk, leaving chains unpaired.

Regarding the study as a whole: Matches to VDJdb favored anti-spike CD8 responses and missed private and CD4 specificities.

In the library, individual cDNA molecules carried attached unique molecular identifiers. TCRdb re-called the 5' RACE reads with MiXCR, one entry per CDR3 protein. This table holds about 72,000 distinct CDR3 sequences, 10% found once. This sequence was found in an adult who was a healthcare worker with PCR-confirmed SARS-CoV-2 infection or an uninfected control (not recorded which). The sequenced sample was whole blood, obtained at baseline. V is TRBV4-3 and J is TRBJ2-7; the D gene is possibly TRBD2 (5 bases). CDR3 in amino acids: CASSPGDRSYEQYF. The CDR3 bases are TGCGCCAGCAGCCCCGGGGATCGCTCCTACGAGCAGTACTTC.